Following are 4 T cell receptor beta chains from one sample sequenced in a study of CXCR3-negative and CXCR3-positive naive CD8 T cells. Study outcomes and limitations: More hydrophobic TRB CDR3s were found in CXCR3-positive naive cells than in CXCR3-negative naive cells.

Libraries were UMI-labeled 5' RACE TRB cDNA. TCRdb re-called the 5' RACE reads, yielding one record per CDR3 amino acid sequence without DNA. This sample's table reports under 150,000 distinct CDR3 sequences. No antigen has been assigned to these receptors. Sequencing was done on a sample of naive CXCR3+ CD8+ T cells from blood. Described subset: CD45RO-CCR7+CD27+CD95- naive CD8+ T cells expressing CXCR3 (TNR3+). These receptors came from a human donor in good health. Some clones in this sample may be carry-over from other donors' samples.

The genes are TRBV19 and TRBJ2-2; without DNA, the TCRdb call of TRBD2 cannot be checked. Germline values: CDR1 LNHDA, CDR2 SQIVND (reference sequence). The CDR3 consists of 14 residues. This CDR3 is CASSSPRDTGELFF.

The CDR3 loop is CASSHLRGRTGFEQYF. The chain employs TRBV6-2 or TRBV6-3 and TRBJ2-7; TCRdb designates TRBD1, a call that cannot be tested without DNA. The CDR3 consists of 16 residues. Per germline, CDR1 MNHEY and CDR2 SVGEGT.

The chain uses TRBV2 and TRBJ2-5; TCRdb's D call, TRBD1, is unchecked because there is no DNA. The CDR3 runs to 15 residues. Per the germline V gene, CDR1 is SNHLY and CDR2 is FYNNEI. The CDR3 region is CATISWTGGLETQYF.

The V and J genes are TRBV27 and TRBJ2-7; TCRdb lists TRBD1, though no DNA is available to test this call. Looked up from germline, CDR1 is MNHEY and CDR2 is SMNVEV (reference sequence). The CDR3 contains 15 residues. CDR3 loop: CASSSFTSTGFEQYF.